The T cell receptor (beta chain) described here comes from a study of blood T cell repertoires in COVID-19. Study-level information: From the United States, Italy and Spain came samples of acute and convalescent COVID-19. The analysed material was cDNA or gDNA that came from T cells, B-cell-depleted T cells, or PBMCs.

Methods used by the authors: Scientists estimated how many nucleated cells there were by amplifying reference gene primers. Some clones are missing from TCRdb's copy, which holds only in-frame ones; the method was immunoSEQ multiplex PCR. D and trimming were read from the DNA, whereas the V and J calls and clone size are those reported in that table. The top ten hold approximately 1.5% of the sample, which has around 190,000 clones, 88% seen once. V was trimmed by 4 bases and J by 1 base, leaving 9 bases between them. There are 15 residues in the CDR3. Germline CDR1 is SGHRS and CDR2 is YFSETQ. The chain recombines TRBV5-1 with TRBJ2-6, with D perhaps TRBD2 (6 bases). The source of this sequence is a man younger than 35 with active or convalescent COVID-19. Sequences were obtained from peripheral blood. CDR3 bases: TGCGCCAGCAGCCCGGCGGGGTCTGGGGCCAACGTCCTGACTTTC. Translating gives CASSPAGSGANVLTF.